This T cell receptor (beta chain) was identified in a study of T cell responses to AZD1222 COVID-19 vaccine. Using immunoSEQ multiplex PCR, the repertoire was profiled, and TCRdb retains in-frame clones only, with some absent. Of over 130,000 clones listed, around 90% are singletons. Germline CDR1 reads MDHEN; CDR2 reads SYDVKM. The ends were cut back, 3 bases at V and 1 base at J, with 9 bases in the middle. This CDR3 comprises 14 residues. Sequenced here: peripheral blood, sampled 28 days after the second AZD1222 dose. The rearrangement links TRBV28 to TRBJ2-5, with D unclear. This TCR was sampled from an adult who received the AZD1222 COVID-19 vaccine. CDR3 sequence reads: CASSFLQIQETQYF. The CDR3, as DNA: TGTGCCAGCAGTTTCTTGCAAATCCAAGAGACCCAGTACTTC.